The 28 T cell receptor beta chains below were found in one sample sequenced in a study of blood T cells in healthy people across ages (dated by TCRdb to the mid-2010s). Receptor amplification or capture employed 5' RACE. Sequencing instrument: Illumina HiSeq 2500. The second PCR ran for roughly 7 to 11 cycles and used a J-beta primer mix along with a sample-barcoded 5' primer. TCRdb redid the processing of the public reads, applying fastp at Q25 and MiXCR, and retained in-frame beta chains. Each entry merges the rows of one CDR3 protein and shows their most common DNA and genes. The sample table contains fewer than 700,000 distinct CDR3 sequences; only one count was recorded for around 43% of them. The top ten clonotypes cover roughly 30% of the sample. The material sequenced was blood. The receptors originated from a man of 80 years or more in good health.

J is TRBJ1-5 and V is TRBV4-1; D unclear. CDR3 length: 16 residues. V lost 0 bases to trimming and J lost 2 bases, with 11 bases between them. Germline values: CDR1 MGHRA, CDR2 YSYEKL. The CDR3 spells CASSQDVGFGNQPQHF. In nucleotides, the CDR3 is TGCGCCAGCAGCCAAGATGTTGGCTTCGGCAATCAGCCCCAGCATTTT.

The V gene is TRBV7-9, the J gene TRBJ1-6; D is undetermined. The CDR3 runs 16 residues. V gave up 4 bases and J gave up 5 bases, with 15 bases separating them. Germline V gene data show CDR1 as SEHNR and CDR2 as FQNEAQ (reference sequence). In DNA form, the CDR3 reads TGTGCCAGCAGCTCTCCCGGACGCAGAGATAATTCACCCCTCCACTTT. Protein sequence: CASSSPGRRDNSPLHF.

CDR3 region: CASSIPDAGSNTGELFF. CDR3 DNA sequence: TGTGCCAGCAGTATCCCGGATGCAGGGTCGAACACCGGGGAGCTGTTTTTT. The V and J genes are TRBV28 and TRBJ2-2, with D maybe TRBD1 (5 bases). The CDR3 sequence is 17 residues long. Per germline, CDR1 MDHEN and CDR2 SYDVKM. V shed 5 bases and J shed 0 bases, with 16 bases lying between them.

The chain links TRBV6-6 to TRBJ1-5; perhaps TRBD1 as D (5 bases). CDR1 MNHNY and CDR2 SVGAGI come from the germline V gene (reference sequence). Between the trimmed V and J ends, which lost 2 bases and 7 bases, there was a span of 12 bases. This CDR3 is 14 amino acids long. The CDR3 loop is CASSYGGGAQPQHF. Here the CDR3 DNA reads TGTGCCAGCAGTTACGGCGGCGGGGCCCAGCCCCAGCATTTT.

The genes are TRBV20-1 and TRBJ2-4; weak D call: TRBD1 (6 bases). This CDR3 contains 16 residues. The V gene lost 1 base and the J gene lost 3 bases, with 16 bases spanning the gap. Looked up from germline, CDR1 is DFQATT and CDR2 is SNEGSKA (reference sequence). CDR3 residues: CSARVRAGVNKNIQYF. DNA for the CDR3: TGCAGTGCTAGAGTTAGGGCAGGGGTTAACAAAAACATTCAGTACTTC.

This sequence joins TRBV5-1 and TRBJ2-3; 7 bases agree with TRBD2. V lost 4 bases, J lost 3 bases, and 2 bases stayed unmatched. Germline V gives CDR1 SGHRS, CDR2 YFSETQ. This CDR3 region has 13 residues. The CDR3 nucleotides are TGCGCCAGCAGCGCGGGAGAGACAGATACGCAGTATTTT. Protein product: CASSAGETDTQYF.

The sample holds many counts of this clonotype. This chain joins TRBV7-3 and TRBJ2-1; 8 nucleotides align to TRBD1. Trimming took 5 bases from V and 7 from J; bases not matched to a gene: 13. Germline assignment: CDR1 SGHTA and CDR2 FQGTGA. This CDR3 has 16 residues. The CDR3 DNA sequence: TGTGCCAGCAGCCCGAACCCGGACAGGGAGGCGAATGAGCAGTTCTTC. Its translation: CASSPNPDREANEQFF.

This clonotype was recorded a few times. CDR3 loop: CASAPGQEKSPLHF. The CDR3 DNA follows: TGTGCCAGCGCTCCGGGACAGGAGAAATCACCCCTCCACTTT. This chain links TRBV12-3 or TRBV12-4 with TRBJ1-6; TRBD1 matches 8 bases. Trimming removed 8 bases from V and 10 bases from J; junction bases left unmatched: 10. CDR3 size: 14 residues.

With regard to this clonotype: This may stem from a read error, because a much larger clone lies one nucleotide away. The chain has TRBV6-2 or TRBV6-3 and TRBJ2-1; TRBD2 agrees at 10 bases. This CDR3 is built from 17 residues. The germline CDR1 and CDR2 sequences are MNHEY and SVGEGT. CDR3 amino acids: CASGYSATSGIYNEQFF. CDR3 nucleotides: TGTGCCAGCGGTTACTCGGCCACTAGCGGGATCTACAATGAGCAGTTCTTC.

The rearrangement links TRBV3-1 to TRBJ2-7, with D unresolved. The CDR3 length is 14 residues. V was cut by 1 base and J by 3 bases, with 10 bases left in between. The V gene's germline CDR1 is LGHDT and CDR2 YNNKEL (reference sequence). CDR3 loop: CASSQVAGIYEQYF. As DNA, the CDR3 is TGTGCCAGCAGCCAAGTAGCCGGAATCTACGAGCAGTACTTC.

This clonotype has more than one count but fewer than ten. CDR3 DNA: TGTGCCAGCAGCCGAGGCCCTTCAGAGTACCAAGAGACCCAGTACTTC. It yields the protein CASSRGPSEYQETQYF. The V gene is TRBV5-6, the J gene TRBJ2-5; D remains ambiguous. Germline CDR1 reads SGHDT; CDR2 reads YYEEEE. V lost 4 bases and J 0 bases, leaving 16 bases between the germline ends. This CDR3 contains 16 residues.

This chain joins TRBV15 and TRBJ2-1, with 11 positions matching TRBD2. From germline, CDR1 is LNHNV and CDR2 YYDKDF (reference sequence). The junction had 11 bases not matched to a gene; V was cut back by 6 bases and J by 1 base. The CDR3 spans 18 residues. This chain's CDR3 is CATRSDSGTSGSYNEQFF. The DNA of the CDR3 is TGTGCCACCAGGTCAGACTCCGGGACTAGCGGATCCTACAATGAGCAGTTCTTC. Supplemented by reference TRBV15 and TRBJ2-1, the full variable domain reads DAMVIQNPRYQVTQFGKPVTLSCSQTLNHNVMYWYQQKSSQAPKLLFHYYDKDFNNEADTPDNFQSRRPNTSFCFLDIRSPGLGDTAMYLCATRSDSGTSGSYNEQFFGPGTRLTVL.

The J gene is TRBJ2-7, the V gene TRBV7-9, with a possible D match to TRBD1 (6 bases). V shed 5 bases and J shed 5 bases, with 16 bases lying between them. Per germline, CDR1 SEHNR and CDR2 FQNEAQ (reference sequence). This CDR3 has 14 residues. The CDR3 nucleotides are TGTGCCAGCAGCCCCCTCGCAGGGGCCCACGAGCAGTACTTC. Translated, it gives CASSPLAGAHEQYF.

This clonotype has just a few counts. The V and J genes are TRBV6-2 or TRBV6-3 and TRBJ2-7; 7 nucleotides line up with TRBD1. CDR1 is MNHEY and CDR2 is SVGEGT in the germline V gene. The CDR3 runs 14 residues. The trim removed 7 bases at V and 4 bases at J, leaving 10 bases unmatched. The CDR3 here is CASNLRQGPYEQYF. As DNA, the CDR3 is TGTGCCAGCAACCTAAGACAGGGTCCTTACGAGCAGTACTTC.

This clonotype occurred a few times. A read error may explain this, as a much larger clone is one base away. V and J are TRBV6-2 or TRBV6-3 and TRBJ1-1; possibly TRBD1 for D (5 bases). Per the germline V gene, CDR1 is MNHEY and CDR2 is SVGEGT. Trimming cost V 4 bases and J 1 base, with 7 bases left between them. The CDR3 loop spans 13 amino acids. The CDR3 loop is CASSLTANTEAFF. The CDR3 DNA reads TGTGCCAGCAGTTTGACAGCGAACACTGAAGCTTTCTTT.

This rearrangement joins TRBV24-1 to TRBJ2-6; 7 bases align to TRBD1. Losses at the gene ends were 4 bases for V and 1 base for J; bases not matched to a gene: 3. In germline, CDR1 is KGHDR, CDR2 SFDVKD. The CDR3 contains 16 residues. CDR3 coding DNA: TGTGCCACCAGTGACGACAGGGATTCTGGGGCCAACGTCCTGACTTTC. It codes for CATSDDRDSGANVLTF.

This sequence joins TRBV20-1 and TRBJ2-1, with D possibly TRBD2 on 7 matching bases. Germline CDR1 DFQATT, CDR2 SNEGSKA (reference sequence). V lost 4 bases to trimming and J lost 8 bases, with 15 bases between them. There are 13 residues in the CDR3. The CDR3 DNA sequence: TGCAGTGCTATCGTGCAGGGGAGGGATGAGCAGTTCTTC. It is translated as CSAIVQGRDEQFF.

The rearrangement links TRBV10-2 to TRBJ2-5; D could derive from TRBD1 or TRBD2 (5 bases each). This CDR3 is built from 15 residues. The V end lost 2 bases, the J end lost 5 bases, and 15 bases lay between the germline ends. Germline V gene sequence: CDR1 WSHSY, CDR2 SAAADI. The chain's CDR3 is CASSEARGAKETQYF. CDR3 nucleotide sequence: TGCGCCAGCAGTGAGGCGAGAGGGGCCAAGGAGACCCAGTACTTC.

This clonotype was seen a few times. DNA of the CDR3: TGTGCCACCGAGACAGGGGCCACCTACGAGCAGTACTTC. Its translation is CATETGATYEQYF. The rearrangement uses TRBV28 and TRBJ2-7; 8 bases line up with TRBD1. In germline, CDR1 is MDHEN, CDR2 SYDVKM. This CDR3 contains 13 residues. V was pared by 10 bases and J by 2 bases, with 7 bases of the junction left unmatched.

This chain links TRBV27 with TRBJ2-3; 8 positions agree with TRBD2. J gave up 2 bases and V 10 bases, and 11 bases lay outside the gene matches. Germline CDR1 and CDR2: MNHEY and SMNVEV (reference sequence). The CDR3 sequence is 15 residues long. The CDR3 nucleotides are TGTGCCACAAGGCGGGCGGGAGGACCCACAGATACGCAGTATTTT. This codes for CATRRAGGPTDTQYF.

The J gene is TRBJ2-7, the V gene TRBV6-5; D possibly corresponds to TRBD2 (6 bases). This CDR3 has 11 amino acids. V was shortened by 8 bases and J by 12 bases, with 17 bases between the two germline ends. Per germline, CDR1 MNHEY and CDR2 SVGAGI. CDR3 nucleotide sequence: TGTGCCAGCGCGAACCGGGACTTGCTGTACTTC. Translated: CASANRDLLYF.

This clonotype turned up a few times. The chain combines TRBV6-5 with TRBJ2-7; D remains unclear. The CDR3 runs 14 residues. Germline-derived CDR1 and CDR2 are MNHEY and SVGAGI. The V and J ends lost 2 bases and 2 bases respectively, with 10 bases between them. The CDR3, as DNA: TGTGCCAGCAGTTACGGGCGGAAGGCCTACGAGCAGTACTTC. This translates into CASSYGRKAYEQYF.

The chain recombines TRBV4-1 with TRBJ2-5; D may be TRBD1 or TRBD2 (6 bases each). Germline-derived CDR1 and CDR2 are MGHRA and YSYEKL. The CDR3 has 16 amino acids. The V end was cut by 0 bases, the J end by 11 bases, with 22 bases between. CDR3 sequence reads: CASSQDRGLVENEQYF. The CDR3 nucleotides are TGCGCCAGCAGCCAAGATCGGGGGCTGGTCGAGAATGAGCAGTACTTC.

This clonotype has only a few counts. This rearrangement joins TRBV6-1 to TRBJ2-3, with TRBD2 matching 11 bases. CDR3 length: 15 amino acids. V lost 6 bases to trimming and J lost 4 bases; unmatched junction nucleotides: 6. Germline V CDR1 and CDR2: MNHNS, SASEGT. The CDR3 region is CASRQTSGNSDTQYF. The DNA for the CDR3 is TGTGCCAGCAGGCAGACTAGCGGGAACTCAGATACGCAGTATTTT.

This clonotype was picked up a small number of times. This chain uses TRBV6-2 or TRBV6-3 with TRBJ2-5, with D uncertain. This CDR3 has 13 amino acids. The germline V and J ends were trimmed by 0 bases and 11 bases, with 13 bases remaining between them. Germline V gene sequence: CDR1 MNHEY, CDR2 SVGEGT. The CDR3 nucleotides are TGTGCCAGCAGTTACTCACGGTCCCATGAGCAGTACTTC. Protein: CASSYSRSHEQYF.

This clonotype was seen only a few times. The V call is TRBV28, the J call TRBJ1-2; the D is unclear. The CDR3 runs 15 residues. The germline V gene encodes CDR1 MDHEN and CDR2 SYDVKM. V lost 5 bases and J 4 bases, leaving 17 bases between the germline ends. The CDR3 is CASSTPTGRGYGYTF. The CDR3, as DNA: TGTGCCAGCAGTACCCCAACGGGGAGAGGCTATGGCTACACCTTC.

This clonotype has just a few counts. The V call is TRBV7-3, the J call TRBJ2-1; TRBD2 aligns across 7 bases. The CDR3 contains 13 residues. The germline CDR1 and CDR2 sequences are SGHTA and FQGTGA. The V and J ends lost 3 bases and 8 bases, in that order; junction bases with no gene match: 4. CDR3 coding DNA: TGTGCCAGCAGCTTGGGGGGGAAGGATGAGCAGTTCTTC. Protein: CASSLGGKDEQFF.

The gene calls are TRBV7-2 and TRBJ2-3; no clear D gene. Per the germline V gene, CDR1 is SGHTA and CDR2 is FQGNSA. V lost 3 bases and J lost 0, with 4 bases in between. This CDR3 contains 13 residues. CDR3 bases: TGTGCCAGCAGCTTTCCTAGCACAGATACGCAGTATTTT. Its protein product is CASSFPSTDTQYF. The full variable domain, completed using reference TRBV7-2 and TRBJ2-3, is GAGVSQSPSNKVTEKGKDVELRCDPISGHTALYWYRQSLGQGLEFLIYFQGNSAPDKSGLPSDRFSAERTGGSVSTLTIQRTQQEDSAVYLCASSFPSTDTQYFGPGTRLTVL.